This T cell receptor beta chain was documented in a study of early T cells in non-severe SARS-CoV-2 infection. Individual cDNA molecules carried attached unique molecular identifiers. TCRdb reprocessed the 5' RACE reads via MiXCR and lists one record per CDR3 protein. Of about 60,000 distinct CDR3 sequences listed, approximately 9% were seen once; the top ten hold around 17%. Germline V CDR1 and CDR2: LGHDT, YNNKEL (reference sequence). The CDR3 is 14 amino acids. Between the trimmed V and J ends, which lost 10 bases and 5 bases, there was a span of 20 bases. J is TRBJ2-5 and V is TRBV3-1; a weak D match, TRBD2 (5 bases). The sequencing input was whole blood. This receptor was identified in an adult who was a healthcare worker with PCR-confirmed SARS-CoV-2 infection or an uninfected control (not recorded which). The CDR3 coding sequence is TGTGCCATAAGCAGGAGAGCGGTCGGGGAGACCCAGTACTTC. Its translation: CAISRRAVGETQYF.